The rows below give T cell receptor beta chains drawn from one sample of a study of T-cell reconstitution after alpha-beta-depleted transplantation in children. Via MiXCR, TCRdb re-called the PCR reads, giving one row per CDR3 protein. The table shows roughly 160,000 distinct CDR3 sequences, with around 10% occurring only once. The specimen comprised PBMCs, sampled before TCRalphabeta/CD19-depleted stem cell transplant. These receptors all stem from a boy between 2 and 10 years old with acute myeloid leukemia, due to receive a stem cell transplant. The CDR3 runs from the conserved cysteine through the conserved F or W.

>13|TRBV20-1|TRBJ2-5
CSARDPVGETQYF
>13|TRBV12-3/TRBV12-4|TRBJ1-2
CASSLRGNYGYTF
>12|TRBV30|TRBJ2-3
CAWSKGSDTQYF
>12|TRBV7-9|TRBJ1-4
CASRLTGEKLFF
>13|TRBV6-6|TRBJ2-1
CASSYSPLDEQFF
>13|TRBV20-1|TRBJ2-3
CSATGPSTDTQYF
>14|TRBV19|TRBJ2-7
CASRGQGAHYEQYF
>14|TRBV6-1|TRBJ1-6
CASRTRGINSPLHF
>17|TRBV27|TRBJ2-3
CASSSSPQGVGTDTQYF
>17|TRBV28|TRBJ2-2
CAMGPMLPATNTGELFF
>12|TRBV29-1|TRBJ2-1
CSGRDTEYEQFF
>11|TRBV20-1|TRBJ2-4
CSASSGGFQYF
>15|TRBV7-9|TRBJ2-1
CASSGDLAGAGEQFF
>12|TRBV20-1|TRBJ2-4
CSAPGAGHIQYF
>15|TRBV7-2|TRBJ2-4
CASSLVWGAKNIQYF
>15|TRBV28|TRBJ2-7
CASSPLRGDYYEQYF
>14|TRBV7-2|TRBJ1-4
CASSLVVGNEKLFF
>13|TRBV20-1|TRBJ1-2
CSARGPLGYGYTF
>18|TRBV5-5|TRBJ1-1
CASSLDVTTIPLNTEAFF
>15|TRBV6-5|TRBJ1-6
CASSPGTGVGSPLHF
>14|TRBV7-3|TRBJ2-3
CASSFKVGTDTQYF
>14|TRBV4-1|TRBJ2-2
CASSPPPRPGELFF
>16|TRBV12-3/TRBV12-4|TRBJ2-1
CASSFTSGSPVNEQFF
>14|TRBV29-1|TRBJ2-1
CSVGLAGGPDEQFF
>14|TRBV5-1|TRBJ2-1
CASISDPGMGEQFF
>15|TRBV3-1|TRBJ2-3
CASSNRGGSEDTQYF
>15|TRBV29-1|TRBJ2-4
CSVASGDGTKNIQYF
>15|TRBV7-6|TRBJ2-7
CASSLAGTGDYEQYF
>16|TRBV5-8|TRBJ2-1
CASSLVLGQGLNEQFF
>15|TRBV7-3|TRBJ1-2
CASSFTRGQVYGYTF
>13|TRBV5-1|TRBJ2-2
CASRTPGQGQLFF
>14|TRBV2|TRBJ1-2
CASSELSGEDGYTF
>10|TRBV3-1|TRBJ2-1
CASSSAKQFF
>13|TRBV11-3|TRBJ2-1
CASSSRGGREQFF
>14|TRBV2|TRBJ2-1
CASSETSLDNEQFF
>16|TRBV7-1|TRBJ2-5
CARGPGLMSYQETQYF
>15|TRBV6-1|TRBJ2-1
CASSATGSSYNEQFF
>14|TRBV27|TRBJ2-7
CASSLNREYYEQYF
>14|TRBV11-2|TRBJ1-1
CASSSSGENTEAFF
>14|TRBV20-1|TRBJ2-3
CSAVYPSGTDTQYF
>15|TRBV4-1|TRBJ1-5
CASSSPEISNQPQHF
>15|TRBV20-1|TRBJ2-1
CSASLRDGTYNEQFF
>12|TRBV20-1|TRBJ2-3
CSAKVGADTQYF
>13|TRBV19|TRBJ1-6
CASRTGWSSPLHF
>14|TRBV5-1|TRBJ2-1
CASSLADSYNEQFF
>12|TRBV4-1|TRBJ2-1
CASSQDHNEQFF
>14|TRBV9|TRBJ2-1
CASSVRVGDNEQFF
>16|TRBV5-1|TRBJ2-6
CASSPAGGPGANVLTF
>16|TRBV4-1|TRBJ2-1
CASSHGRVGDNNEQFF
>16|TRBV20-1|TRBJ2-2
CSAPEIGGSNTGELFF
>12|TRBV5-1|TRBJ2-1
CASSLWEGEQFF
>13|TRBV27|TRBJ2-5
CASRLWGQETQYF
>13|TRBV10-3|TRBJ2-7
CATLGTGDYEQYF
>15|TRBV2|TRBJ2-4
CASSLDYGAKNIQYF
>16|TRBV7-9|TRBJ2-1
CASSPRAYASYNEQFF
>16|TRBV4-1|TRBJ2-1
CASSQDSRYSYNEQFF
>14|TRBV5-6|TRBJ2-4
CASSFGAGANIQYF
>17|TRBV28|TRBJ2-3
CASSFAVLAGSTDTQYF
>15|TRBV7-9|TRBJ2-3
CASSPWRSLPGTQYF
>15|TRBV5-1|TRBJ1-6
CASSLAGTVYPPLHF